The T cell receptor beta chain described here comes from a study of blood T cell repertoires in COVID-19. The age range of participants was 18 to 89 years, with residence in about two dozen US areas. Each recovered donor of Cohort 3 presented with two negative PCRs, clearance, or symptom resolution. V gave up 1 base and J gave up 5 bases, with 6 bases separating them. This CDR3 is built from 13 residues. Germline lookup yields CDR1 KGHSH and CDR2 LQKENI. In the authors' workflow: By means of reference gene primer amplification, nucleated cell counts were estimated. This table comes from immunoSEQ multiplex PCR, and its TCRdb copy is limited to in-frame clones, with some not included. The DNA was the basis for D and trimming; V, J and clone size are from that table. There are about 130,000 clones in the sample; 80% to 90% occur only once, and about 4.5% lies in the top ten. Comment on this clone: Other DNA sequences in this specimen translate into the identical CDR3.

Material: PBMCs or T cells enriched from blood (not recorded which). The chain combines TRBV18 with TRBJ1-5; D uncertain. The receptor comes from a man aged 50 to 60 who had recovered from COVID-19. CDR3 nucleotides: TGTGCCAGCTCACCACTATCTGATCAGCCCCAGCATTTT. Translated, it gives CASSPLSDQPQHF.